Each of the 5 T cell receptor beta chains below was sequenced from the same sample in a study of blood T cells in healthy people across ages. For the second PCR, which ran for about 7 to 11 cycles, a sample-barcoded 5' primer and a J-beta primer mix were used. TCRdb analysed the 5' RACE reads with MiXCR anew, one entry per CDR3 protein. The sample carries roughly 500,000 distinct CDR3 sequences, roughly 29% recorded once. Sequenced input: blood. The origin of the receptors is a woman between 65 and 79 years old in good health.

The chain's CDR3 is CASSVDHGLTNNYGYTF. Written as DNA, the CDR3 is TGTGCCAGCAGCGTAGACCACGGATTAACGAATAACTATGGCTACACCTTC. The chain has TRBV9 and TRBJ1-2; D is unclear. The CDR3 runs 17 residues. V lost 0 bases to trimming and J lost 1 base, with 16 bases between them. Germline V gene data show CDR1 as SGDLS and CDR2 as YYNGEE.

This clonotype came up a few times. This chain uses TRBV20-1 with TRBJ1-2, with TRBD1 matching 11 bases. The germline gives CDR1 DFQATT, CDR2 SNEGSKA (reference sequence). CDR3 length: 16 amino acids. V shed 0 bases, J shed 4 bases, and the junction held 7 bases outside the gene matches. Written as DNA, the CDR3 is TGCAGTGCTAGAGATCCTTGGACAGGGGGCGGCTATGGCTACACCTTC. This encodes CSARDPWTGGGYGYTF.

The table lists this clonotype with a few counts. The CDR3 loop is CASSYSSGTTTYGYTF. CDR3 DNA sequence: TGTGCCAGCAGTTACTCCTCCGGGACAACAACTTATGGCTACACCTTC. The J gene is TRBJ1-2, the V gene TRBV6-5; D may be TRBD1 (6 bases). V lost 0 bases and J lost 5, with 16 bases in between. The CDR3 loop spans 16 amino acids. Per the germline V gene, CDR1 is MNHEY and CDR2 is SVGAGI.

This clonotype was seen only a few times. The CDR3 DNA follows: TGTGCCAGCAGTTCGGCAGGAATTGCGGCTGGGGCCAACGTCCTGACTTTC. This sequence encodes CASSSAGIAAGANVLTF. The rearrangement joins TRBV6-2 or TRBV6-3 to TRBJ2-6; D call uncertain. Germline values: CDR1 MNHEY, CDR2 SVGEGT. The CDR3 covers 17 residues. V lost 4 bases to trimming and J lost 2 bases, with 15 bases between them.

The chain employs TRBV7-9 and TRBJ2-3; D unclear. The CDR3 sequence is 11 residues long. V dropped 7 bases and J dropped 2 bases, with 4 bases sitting between them. Germline values: CDR1 SEHNR, CDR2 FQNEAQ (reference sequence). The CDR3 spells CASTFTDTQYF. The CDR3 coding sequence is TGTGCCAGCACATTCACAGATACGCAGTATTTT.